This TCR beta chain is from a study of Graves' ophthalmopathy and Graves' hyperthyroidism. Amplifying from RNA transcripts, the study obtained TCR beta CDR3 regions. The authors performed first-round RT-PCR with HTBI primers and then a second-round multiplex PCR. TCRdb called the multiplex PCR reads again in MiXCR, with one record for every CDR3 protein. This table has approximately 210,000 distinct CDR3 sequences, 20% to 25% appearing once. With a duration under 3 months, ophthalmopathy in the donors showed moderate-to-severe activity, CAS ≥3 and NOSPECS ≥4. The V segment lost 1 base and the J segment 8 bases; nucleotides outside the gene matches: 16. Germline V lookup: CDR1 SGHRS, CDR2 YFSETQ. This CDR3 is 17 amino acids long.

Sequenced input: peripheral blood. The chain is built from TRBV5-1 and TRBJ2-5; 8 bases fit TRBD1. This TCR came from a woman aged 50 to 65 with Graves' ophthalmopathy. CDR3 sequence (DNA): TGCGCCAGCAGCTTGCGAGGTGGTGCAGGGGGCGGAGATACCCAGTACTTC. This translates into CASSLRGGAGGGDTQYF.